This passage covers 9 T cell receptor beta chains from one sample sequenced in a study of beta chain features in type 1 diabetes. Since all of the isolated RNA was reverse transcribed, expressed TCRB transcripts were what got sequenced. Assay used: immunoSEQ multiplex PCR; TCRdb lists only in-frame clones, some missing. This sample yields more than 150,000 clones, of which roughly an eighth are seen a single time; less than 0.7% belongs to the top ten. Sequenced material: central memory CD4+ T cells from blood. Receptor source: a woman aged 18-29 years in good health.

The table lists this clone with a few counts. This chain joins TRBV27 and TRBJ2-4, with 8 bases that match TRBD1. The germline V gene has CDR1 MNHEY and CDR2 SMNVEV (reference sequence). The CDR3 runs 13 residues. V shed 6 bases, J shed 7 bases, and the junction held 5 bases outside the gene matches. The CDR3 loop is CASRGTGINIQYF. The CDR3 region has the DNA TGTGCCAGCAGGGGGACAGGCATCAACATTCAGTACTTC.

This clone was picked up many times. The same CDR3 arises from other DNA sequences in this sample as well. The V call is TRBV7-3, the J call TRBJ2-3; D gene uncertain. CDR1 SGHTA and CDR2 FQGTGA come from the germline V gene. The CDR3 has 13 amino acids. V lost 6 bases and J 0 bases, leaving 7 bases between the germline ends. CDR3 residues: CASSPGSTDTQYF. The CDR3 DNA sequence: TGTGCCAGCAGTCCCGGTAGCACAGATACGCAGTATTTT.

This clone was seen a handful of times. This chain connects TRBV25-1 to TRBJ2-5; the D gene is possibly TRBD2 (6 bases). V lost 10 bases to trimming and J lost 2 bases, with 17 bases between them. The CDR3 contains 14 residues. Germline V gene sequence: CDR1 MGHDK, CDR2 SYGVNS. The CDR3: CATGSRVGQETQYF. CDR3 nucleotides: TGTGCCACCGGGAGCAGGGTGGGGCAAGAGACCCAGTACTTC.

There are a few counts of this clone. This chain joins TRBV18 and TRBJ2-7, with TRBD2 matching over 8 bases. Trimming at V came to 6 bases and at J to 4 bases, leaving 11 bases not matched to a gene. The CDR3 totals 15 residues. CDR1 is KGHSH, CDR2 LQKENI, per germline. The CDR3 DNA reads as TGTGCCAGCTCTACCAGCAGCGGGAGCCTATACGAGCAGTACTTC. It translates to CASSTSSGSLYEQYF.

The rearrangement joins TRBV29-1 to TRBJ2-7; 8 nucleotides align to TRBD1. The CDR3 has 14 residues. Per the germline V gene, CDR1 is SQVTM and CDR2 is ANQGSEA. Germline trimming cut 4 bases from V and 6 bases from J; bases unmatched to any gene: 11. The CDR3 sequence is CSVARFGQGAEQYF. The CDR3, as DNA: TGCAGCGTTGCGCGGTTTGGACAGGGAGCCGAGCAGTACTTC.

J is TRBJ1-2 and V is TRBV9; TRBD1 might be the D (6 bases). Germline loops: CDR1 SGDLS, CDR2 YYNGEE. The V gene lost 0 bases and the J gene lost 4 bases, with 13 bases spanning the gap. The CDR3 length is 15 residues. CDR3 amino acids: CASSVARQEFYGYTF. Here the CDR3 DNA reads TGTGCCAGCAGCGTAGCCCGACAGGAGTTCTATGGCTACACCTTC. The full variable domain, completed using reference TRBV9 and TRBJ1-2, is DSGVTQTPKHLITATGQRVTLRCSPRSGDLSVYWYQQSLDQGLQFLIQYYNGEERAKGNILERFSAQQFPDLHSELNLSSLELGDSALYFCASSVARQEFYGYTFGSGTRLTVV.

This clone has a single count. The chain joins TRBV7-9 to TRBJ2-5, with a tentative D call TRBD1 (7 bases). The CDR3 has 15 residues. Germline CDR1 SEHNR, CDR2 FQNEAQ (reference sequence). Trimming shortened V by 3 bases and J by 5 bases, and 16 bases separated the two germline ends. For the CDR3, the DNA is TGTGCCAGCAGCTTTTACGGCAGGGGGGACGAGACCCAGTACTTC. As protein: CASSFYGRGDETQYF.

The J gene is TRBJ2-7, the V gene TRBV7-9; 7 nucleotides match TRBD2. The CDR3 extends over 14 amino acids. The V gene's germline CDR1 is SEHNR and CDR2 FQNEAQ (reference sequence). V shed 5 bases, J shed 2 bases, and the junction held 6 bases outside the gene matches. As DNA, the CDR3 is TGTGCCAGCAGCCCCCCTGGACTAGCCTACGAGCAGTACTTC. This sequence encodes CASSPPGLAYEQYF.

This clone was picked up a small number of times. This sequence joins TRBV11-1 and TRBJ2-7; TRBD2 is a possible D gene (5 bases). The V end lost 1 base, the J end lost 2 bases, and 9 bases lay between the germline ends. Per the germline V gene, CDR1 is SGHAT and CDR2 is FQDESV (reference sequence). This CDR3 has 14 amino acids. The CDR3 DNA follows: TGTGCCAGCAGCTTAGGGAGGTCTACCTACGAGCAGTACTTC. The encoded protein is CASSLGRSTYEQYF.